This T cell receptor (beta chain) was observed in a study of beta chain features in type 1 diabetes. Study-level findings and limits: The naive, central memory and Treg TCRB repertoires showed an apparent similarity that was greater among patients than among healthy donors. In type 1 diabetes patients, VDJ junctions had fewer insertions; deletions at these junctions were more frequent. The study found moderately but significantly shorter TCRB CDR3s in all four CD4+ subsets of Type 1 diabetes patients.

The sequenced template was cDNA made from the entire isolated RNA. TCRdb's table, derived via immunoSEQ multiplex PCR, lists solely in-frame clones and lacks some. The data show hundreds of thousands of clones, with about 15% seen just once and 0.015% held by the top ten. Points on this clone: Its matching antigen is unknown.

Sorted populations all exceeded 95% purity. Germline CDR1 and CDR2: MGHRA and YSYEKL. The length of the CDR3 is 9 residues. This sequence was found in a young man with type 1 diabetes. J is TRBJ2-2 and V is TRBV4-1, with D hard to call. The specimen sequenced was naive CD4+ T cells from blood. CDR3 nucleotides: TGCGCTATGACCGGGGAGCTGTTTTTT. It codes for CAMTGELFF.